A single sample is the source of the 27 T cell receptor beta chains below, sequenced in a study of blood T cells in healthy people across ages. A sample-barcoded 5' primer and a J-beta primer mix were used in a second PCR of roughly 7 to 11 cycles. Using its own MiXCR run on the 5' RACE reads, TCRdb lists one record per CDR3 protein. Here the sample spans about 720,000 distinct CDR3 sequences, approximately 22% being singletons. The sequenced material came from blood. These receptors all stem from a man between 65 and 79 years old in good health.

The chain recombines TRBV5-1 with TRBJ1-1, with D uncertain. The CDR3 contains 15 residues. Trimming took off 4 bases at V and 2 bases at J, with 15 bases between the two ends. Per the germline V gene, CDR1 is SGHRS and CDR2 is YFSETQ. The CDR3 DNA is TGCGCCAGCAGCAGTTCGGCGGGCAGCAACACTGAAGCTTTCTTT. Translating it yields CASSSSAGSNTEAFF.

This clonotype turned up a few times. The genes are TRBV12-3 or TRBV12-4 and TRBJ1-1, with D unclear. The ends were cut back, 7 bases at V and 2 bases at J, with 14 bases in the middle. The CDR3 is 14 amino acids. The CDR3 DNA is TGTGCCAGCACTATCAGTGGAATTAACACTGAAGCTTTCTTT. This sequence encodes CASTISGINTEAFF.

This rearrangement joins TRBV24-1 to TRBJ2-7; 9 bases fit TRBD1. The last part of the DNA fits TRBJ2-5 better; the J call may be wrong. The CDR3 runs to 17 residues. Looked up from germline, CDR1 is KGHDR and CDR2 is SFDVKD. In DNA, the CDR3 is TGTGCCACCAGTGGTCCAGCCGCGGGACAGGGAGGAGAGACCCAGTACTTC. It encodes CATSGPAAGQGGETQYF.

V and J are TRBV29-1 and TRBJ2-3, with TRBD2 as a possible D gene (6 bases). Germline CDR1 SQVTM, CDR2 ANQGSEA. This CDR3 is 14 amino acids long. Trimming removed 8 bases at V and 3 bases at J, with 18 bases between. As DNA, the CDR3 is TGCAGCTCGTTGCCGGGGGTAGGGACAGATACGCAGTATTTT. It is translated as CSSLPGVGTDTQYF.

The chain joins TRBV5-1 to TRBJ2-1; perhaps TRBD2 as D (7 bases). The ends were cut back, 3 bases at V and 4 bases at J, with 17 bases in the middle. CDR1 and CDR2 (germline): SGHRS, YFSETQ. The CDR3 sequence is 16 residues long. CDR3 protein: CASSSGGGGPYNEQFF. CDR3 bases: TGCGCCAGCAGCTCGGGGGGCGGGGGCCCTTACAATGAGCAGTTCTTC.

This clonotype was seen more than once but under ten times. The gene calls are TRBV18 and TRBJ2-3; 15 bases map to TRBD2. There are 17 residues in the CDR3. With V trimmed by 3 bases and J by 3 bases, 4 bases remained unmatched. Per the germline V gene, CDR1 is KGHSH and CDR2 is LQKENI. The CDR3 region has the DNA TGTGCCAGCTCACCTTCCGGACTAGCGGGGGGGACAGATACGCAGTATTTT. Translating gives CASSPSGLAGGTDTQYF.

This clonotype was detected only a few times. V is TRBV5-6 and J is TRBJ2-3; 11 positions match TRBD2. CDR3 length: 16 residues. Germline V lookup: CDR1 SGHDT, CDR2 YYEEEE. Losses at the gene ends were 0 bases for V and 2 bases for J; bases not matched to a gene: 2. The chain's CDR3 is CASSLGLAGLTDTQYF. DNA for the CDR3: TGTGCCAGCAGCTTGGGACTAGCGGGGCTCACAGATACGCAGTATTTT.

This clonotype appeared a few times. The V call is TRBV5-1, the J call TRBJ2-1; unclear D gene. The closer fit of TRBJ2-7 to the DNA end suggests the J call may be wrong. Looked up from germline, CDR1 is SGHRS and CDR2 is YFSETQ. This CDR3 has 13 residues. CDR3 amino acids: CASSSTFSYEQYF. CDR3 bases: TGCGCCAGCAGCTCAACCTTCTCCTACGAGCAGTACTTC.

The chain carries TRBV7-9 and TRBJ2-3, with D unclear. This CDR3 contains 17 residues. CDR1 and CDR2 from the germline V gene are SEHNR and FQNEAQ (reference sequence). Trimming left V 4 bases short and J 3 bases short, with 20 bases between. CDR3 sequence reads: CASSSTRLRAGTDTQYF. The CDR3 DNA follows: TGTGCCAGCAGCTCGACAAGACTGAGAGCCGGTACAGATACGCAGTATTTT.

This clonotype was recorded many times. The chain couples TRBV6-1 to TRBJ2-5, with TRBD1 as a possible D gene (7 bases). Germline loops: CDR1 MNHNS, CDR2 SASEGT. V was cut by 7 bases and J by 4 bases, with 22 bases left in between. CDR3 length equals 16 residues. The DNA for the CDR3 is TGTGCCAGCAACCCCCTAGGAGGGGGCTTTTCAGAGACCCAGTACTTC. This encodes CASNPLGGGFSETQYF.

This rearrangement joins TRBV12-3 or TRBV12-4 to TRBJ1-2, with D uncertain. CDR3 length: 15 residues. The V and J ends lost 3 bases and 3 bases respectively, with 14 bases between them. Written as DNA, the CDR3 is TGTGCCAGCAGTTTCTCGGCGGGCCGGTACTATGGCTACACCTTC. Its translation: CASSFSAGRYYGYTF.

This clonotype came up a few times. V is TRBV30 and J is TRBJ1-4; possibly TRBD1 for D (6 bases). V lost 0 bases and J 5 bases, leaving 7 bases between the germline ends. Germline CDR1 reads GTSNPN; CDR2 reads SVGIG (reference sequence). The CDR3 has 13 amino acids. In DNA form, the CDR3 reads TGTGCCTGGAGTGTAAGGGGGAATGAAAAACTGTTTTTT. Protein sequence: CAWSVRGNEKLFF. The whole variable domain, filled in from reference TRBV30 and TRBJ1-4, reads SQTIHQWPATLVQPVGSPLSLECTVEGTSNPNLYWYRQAAGRGLQLLFYSVGIGQISSEVPQNLSASRPQDRQFILSSKKLLLSDSGFYLCAWSVRGNEKLFFGSGTQLSVL.

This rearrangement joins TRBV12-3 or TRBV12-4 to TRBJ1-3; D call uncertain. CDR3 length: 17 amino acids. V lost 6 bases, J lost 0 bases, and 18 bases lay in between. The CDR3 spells CASSTTAWRSSGNTIYF. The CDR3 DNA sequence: TGTGCCAGCAGCACCACAGCGTGGAGGAGCTCTGGAAACACCATATATTTT.

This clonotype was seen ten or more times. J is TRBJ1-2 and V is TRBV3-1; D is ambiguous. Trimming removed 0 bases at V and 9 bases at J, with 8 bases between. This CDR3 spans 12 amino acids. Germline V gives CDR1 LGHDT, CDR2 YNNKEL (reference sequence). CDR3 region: CASSQEWGRYTF. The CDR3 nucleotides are TGTGCCAGCAGCCAAGAATGGGGTCGCTACACCTTC.

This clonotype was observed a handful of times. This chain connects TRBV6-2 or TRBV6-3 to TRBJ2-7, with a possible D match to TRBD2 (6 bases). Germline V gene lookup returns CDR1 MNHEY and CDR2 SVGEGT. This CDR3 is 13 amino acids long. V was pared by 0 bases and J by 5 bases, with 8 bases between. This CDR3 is CASSYSTGDEQYV. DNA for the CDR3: TGTGCCAGCAGTTACTCAACGGGAGACGAGCAGTACGTC.

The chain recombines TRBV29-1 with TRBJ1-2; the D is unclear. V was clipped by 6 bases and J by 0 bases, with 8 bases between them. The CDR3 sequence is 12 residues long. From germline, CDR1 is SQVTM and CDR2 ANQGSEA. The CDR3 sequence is CSVRDTNYGYTF. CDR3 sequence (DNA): TGCAGCGTCAGAGACACTAACTATGGCTACACCTTC.

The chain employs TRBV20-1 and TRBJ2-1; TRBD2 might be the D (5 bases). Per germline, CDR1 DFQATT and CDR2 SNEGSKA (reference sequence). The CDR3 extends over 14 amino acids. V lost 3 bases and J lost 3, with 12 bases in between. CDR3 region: CSASNPGIYNEQFF. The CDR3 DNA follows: TGCAGTGCTAGCAATCCGGGGATCTACAATGAGCAGTTCTTC.

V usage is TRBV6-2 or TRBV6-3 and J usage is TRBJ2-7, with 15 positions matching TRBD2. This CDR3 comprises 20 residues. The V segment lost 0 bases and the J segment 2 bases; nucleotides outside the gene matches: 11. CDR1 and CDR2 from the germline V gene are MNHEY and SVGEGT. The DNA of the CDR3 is TGTGCCAGCAGTTACTCAAAGGGACTAGCGGGGGGCCAAGCAACCTACGAGCAGTACTTC. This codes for CASSYSKGLAGGQATYEQYF.

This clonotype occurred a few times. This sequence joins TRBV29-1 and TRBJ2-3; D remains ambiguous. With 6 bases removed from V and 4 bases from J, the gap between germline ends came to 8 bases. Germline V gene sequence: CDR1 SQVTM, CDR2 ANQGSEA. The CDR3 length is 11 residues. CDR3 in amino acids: CSVKVSDTQYF. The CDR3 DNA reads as TGCAGCGTGAAGGTCTCAGATACGCAGTATTTT.

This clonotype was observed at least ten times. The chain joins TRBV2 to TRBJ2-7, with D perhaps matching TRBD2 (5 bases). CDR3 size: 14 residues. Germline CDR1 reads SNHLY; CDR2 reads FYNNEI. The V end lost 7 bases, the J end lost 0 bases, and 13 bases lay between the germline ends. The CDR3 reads CASTASLVSYEQYF. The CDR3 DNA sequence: TGTGCCAGCACCGCTAGCCTCGTCTCCTACGAGCAGTACTTC.

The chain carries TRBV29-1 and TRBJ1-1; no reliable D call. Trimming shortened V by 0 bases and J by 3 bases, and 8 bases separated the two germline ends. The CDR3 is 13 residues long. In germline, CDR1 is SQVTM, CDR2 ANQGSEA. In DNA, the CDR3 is TGCAGCGTTGAAGATCAGTGGGACACTGAAGCTTTCTTT. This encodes CSVEDQWDTEAFF.

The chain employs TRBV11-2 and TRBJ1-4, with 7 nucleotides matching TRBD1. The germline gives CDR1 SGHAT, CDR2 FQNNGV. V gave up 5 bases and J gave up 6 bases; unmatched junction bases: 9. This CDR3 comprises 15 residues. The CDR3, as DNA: TGTGCCAGCAGCATACTGACAGGGTACTATGAAAAACTGTTTTTT. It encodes CASSILTGYYEKLFF.

CDR3 region: CAISDSGLAGVERYV. CDR3 DNA: TGTGCCATCAGTGATTCTGGACTAGCGGGAGTTGAGCGGTACGTC. This chain connects TRBV10-3 to TRBJ2-7; TRBD2 matches at 13 bases. Germline V gives CDR1 ENHRY, CDR2 SYGVKD. The CDR3 spans 15 residues.

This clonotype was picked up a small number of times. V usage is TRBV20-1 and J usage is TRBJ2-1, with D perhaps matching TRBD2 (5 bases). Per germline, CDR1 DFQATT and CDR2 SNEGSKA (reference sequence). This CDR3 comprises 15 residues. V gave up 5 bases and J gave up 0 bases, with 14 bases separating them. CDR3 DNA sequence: TGCAGTGCTGCCTCTAGCAGAACCTCCTACAATGAGCAGTTCTTC. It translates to CSAASSRTSYNEQFF.

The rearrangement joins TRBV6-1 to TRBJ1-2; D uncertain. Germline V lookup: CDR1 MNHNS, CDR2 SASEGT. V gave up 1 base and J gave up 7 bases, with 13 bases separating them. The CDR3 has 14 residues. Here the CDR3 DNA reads TGTGCCAGCAGTGAAGGCGGGGATTTAGGTGGCTACACCTTC. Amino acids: CASSEGGDLGGYTF.

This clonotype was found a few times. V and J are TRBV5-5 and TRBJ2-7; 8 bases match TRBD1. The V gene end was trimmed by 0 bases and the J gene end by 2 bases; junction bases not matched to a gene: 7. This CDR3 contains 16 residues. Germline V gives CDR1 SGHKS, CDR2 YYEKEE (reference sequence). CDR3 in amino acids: CASSLAGQGYTYEQYV. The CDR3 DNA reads TGTGCCAGCAGCTTGGCCGGACAGGGTTACACCTACGAGCAGTACGTC.

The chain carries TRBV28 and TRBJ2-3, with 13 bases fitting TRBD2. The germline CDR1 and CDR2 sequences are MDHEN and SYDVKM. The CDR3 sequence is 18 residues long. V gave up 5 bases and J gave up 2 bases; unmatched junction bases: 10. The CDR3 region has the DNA TGTGCCAGCAGTCTAGGACTAGCGGGGGCCCCTCACACAGATACGCAGTATTTT. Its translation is CASSLGLAGAPHTDTQYF.